What follows are 24 T cell receptor beta chains derived from one specimen sequenced in a study of T-cell memory formation after mild COVID-19. TCRdb independently ran MiXCR on the 5' RACE reads; one entry per CDR3 protein. The data hold about 290,000 distinct CDR3 sequences, with roughly 18% observed a single time. The sample was PBMCs or a T cell subset sorted from them (not recorded which). The receptors were gathered from a man younger than 35 who had mild COVID-19 (a few samples of this study predate the infection). Cell type and time point are not known.

The J gene is TRBJ2-3, the V gene TRBV19, with D possibly being TRBD2 (6 bases). The CDR3 is 13 residues long. From germline, CDR1 is LNHDA and CDR2 SQIVND (reference sequence). V was cut by 6 bases and J by 4 bases, with 11 bases left in between. CDR3 protein: CASRLAEADTQYF. Here the CDR3 DNA reads TGTGCCAGTAGACTAGCAGAGGCAGATACGCAGTATTTT.

This clonotype has only a few counts. The V gene is TRBV4-1, the J gene TRBJ2-7; D perhaps matches TRBD1 (6 bases). Germline-derived CDR1 and CDR2 are MGHRA and YSYEKL. The CDR3 is 15 amino acids. V was clipped by 4 bases and J by 2 bases, with 15 bases between them. The CDR3 is CASSPTQTGPYEQYF. The CDR3 DNA reads TGCGCCAGCAGCCCTACCCAGACAGGCCCCTACGAGCAGTACTTC.

This clonotype was picked up a small number of times. CDR3 region: CASSLMGSTEAFF. CDR3 bases: TGTGCCAGCAGTTTAATGGGAAGCACTGAAGCTTTCTTT. The chain carries TRBV12-3 or TRBV12-4 and TRBJ1-1; no reliable D call. CDR3 length equals 13 residues. V lost 2 bases and J 4 bases, leaving 8 bases between the germline ends.

This clonotype was seen repeatedly, ten times or more. The chain is built from TRBV20-1 and TRBJ1-2, with 10 bases aligning to TRBD1. Per the germline V gene, CDR1 is DFQATT and CDR2 is SNEGSKA (reference sequence). After removal of 4 bases from V and 4 bases from J, the junction contained 3 bases not matched to a gene. The CDR3 runs 13 residues. The CDR3 spells CSATGTGAYGYTF. DNA for the CDR3: TGCAGTGCTACGGGGACAGGGGCCTATGGCTACACCTTC.

This rearrangement joins TRBV7-2 to TRBJ2-5; no clear D gene. Germline V lookup: CDR1 SGHTA, CDR2 FQGNSA. With 5 bases removed from V and 5 bases from J, the gap between germline ends came to 12 bases. The CDR3 has 13 residues. CDR3 amino acids: CASSPRVIETQYF. DNA of the CDR3: TGTGCCAGCAGCCCTCGGGTGATTGAGACCCAGTACTTC. The variable domain in full, completed from reference TRBV7-2 and TRBJ2-5, reads GAGVSQSPSNKVTEKGKDVELRCDPISGHTALYWYRQSLGQGLEFLIYFQGNSAPDKSGLPSDRFSAERTGGSVSTLTIQRTQQEDSAVYLCASSPRVIETQYFGPGTRLLVL.

There are a few counts of this clonotype. The chain joins TRBV4-1 to TRBJ2-7; the D is unclear. The germline V gene has CDR1 MGHRA and CDR2 YSYEKL. Trimming removed 3 bases from V and 0 bases from J, with 12 bases in between. The CDR3 contains 15 residues. In nucleotides, the CDR3 is TGCGCCAGCAGCCATAAGGACCAGAGCTCCTACGAGCAGTACTTC. Translating gives CASSHKDQSSYEQYF.

This clonotype was seen a few times. The chain recombines TRBV28 with TRBJ1-2; D gene ambiguous. The CDR3 loop spans 15 amino acids. Between the trimmed V and J ends, which lost 3 bases and 3 bases, there was a span of 14 bases. CDR1 and CDR2 (germline): MDHEN, SYDVKM. CDR3 region: CASSLPGTGDYGYTF. The DNA of the CDR3 is TGTGCCAGCAGTTTGCCAGGAACTGGAGACTATGGCTACACCTTC.

The chain couples TRBV12-3 or TRBV12-4 to TRBJ2-5; no clear D. The CDR3 spans 11 residues. Trimming removed 6 bases at V and 4 bases at J, with 6 bases between. The CDR3 nucleotides read TGTGCCAGCAGAAACATAGAGACCCAGTACTTC. The encoded protein is CASRNIETQYF.

This rearrangement joins TRBV10-1 to TRBJ2-1, with D possibly TRBD1 on 7 matching bases. This CDR3 region has 12 residues. Per germline, CDR1 WNHNN and CDR2 SYGVQD (reference sequence). Trimming took 7 bases from V and 10 from J, leaving 14 bases between them. The CDR3 nucleotides read TGCGCCAGCACCCGACAGGGAGGCGAGCAGTTCTTC. Protein product: CASTRQGGEQFF.

The chain is built from TRBV5-1 and TRBJ2-2; no clear D. The CDR3 is 16 amino acids. Germline V gene sequence: CDR1 SGHRS, CDR2 YFSETQ. V lost 3 bases to trimming and J lost 0 bases, with 12 bases between them. CDR3 sequence: CASSSLVGPNTGELFF. In DNA form, the CDR3 reads TGCGCCAGCAGCTCGCTAGTAGGGCCGAACACCGGGGAGCTGTTTTTT.

There are a few counts of this clonotype. The chain couples TRBV5-1 to TRBJ2-3, with TRBD2 matching 7 bases. CDR3 length equals 16 residues. CDR1 is SGHRS and CDR2 is YFSETQ in the germline V gene. V dropped 4 bases and J dropped 1; count of bases not matched to a gene: 9. CDR3 coding DNA: TGCGCCAGCAGCCCCCCGGGAGGTTGGGGCACAGATACGCAGTATTTT. It is translated as CASSPPGGWGTDTQYF.

V is TRBV7-9 and J is TRBJ2-2, with D perhaps being TRBD1 or TRBD2 (5 bases each). The CDR3 runs 13 residues. CDR1 and CDR2 from the germline V gene are SEHNR and FQNEAQ (reference sequence). The V end lost 5 bases, the J end lost 5 bases, and 9 bases lay between the germline ends. The chain's CDR3 is CASSVGRTGELFF. CDR3 DNA: TGTGCCAGCAGCGTGGGACGGACCGGGGAGCTGTTTTTT.

In its sample, this clonotype was seen a few times. The V and J genes are TRBV6-5 and TRBJ2-7, with D possibly matching TRBD1 (6 bases). V was clipped by 5 bases and J by 0 bases, with 8 bases between them. The CDR3 consists of 13 residues. The germline gives CDR1 MNHEY, CDR2 SVGAGI. CDR3 in amino acids: CASSDRFSYEQYF. For the CDR3, the DNA is TGTGCCAGCAGTGACAGGTTCTCCTACGAGCAGTACTTC.

Many counts were recorded for this clonotype. The chain recombines TRBV6-5 with TRBJ2-7, with TRBD1 matching 11 bases. After removal of 6 bases from V and 2 bases from J, the junction contained 6 bases not matched to a gene. Germline CDR1 and CDR2: MNHEY and SVGAGI. The CDR3 covers 15 residues. CDR3 sequence: CASRRWGQGAYEQYF. The CDR3 DNA sequence: TGTGCCAGCAGAAGATGGGGACAGGGGGCCTACGAGCAGTACTTC.

This clonotype was seen repeatedly, ten times or more. V gene TRBV29-1 combines with J gene TRBJ2-3, with D uncertain. CDR1 is SQVTM, CDR2 ANQGSEA, per germline. This CDR3 spans 10 amino acids. V lost 4 bases and J lost 1, with 0 bases in between. CDR3 in amino acids: CSVGTDTQYF. In DNA, the CDR3 is TGCAGCGTTGGCACAGATACGCAGTATTTT.

This clonotype was seen more than once but under ten times. V usage is TRBV5-1 and J usage is TRBJ2-3; TRBD2 matches at 7 bases. The CDR3 sequence is 17 residues long. Germline V lookup: CDR1 SGHRS, CDR2 YFSETQ. V dropped 1 base and J dropped 0; count of bases not matched to a gene: 8. The CDR3 spells CASSLPSGLSSTDTQYF. CDR3 sequence (DNA): TGCGCCAGCAGCTTGCCCTCGGGACTATCAAGCACAGATACGCAGTATTTT.

This clonotype was counted between two and nine times. This chain uses TRBV4-3 with TRBJ1-6; D is ambiguous. This CDR3 region has 16 residues. Per germline, CDR1 LGHNA and CDR2 YSLEER. Between the trimmed V and J ends, which lost 3 bases and 0 bases, there was a span of 9 bases. As DNA, the CDR3 is TGCGCCAGCAGCCAGGCCCTGAGCTCCTATAATTCACCCCTCCACTTT. It encodes CASSQALSSYNSPLHF.

CDR3 region: CASSHRYRGPLQLYEQYF. The CDR3 coding sequence is TGCGCCAGCAGCCATCGCTACAGGGGCCCCCTACAACTTTACGAGCAGTACTTC. The V and J genes are TRBV4-1 and TRBJ2-7; TRBD1 aligns across 7 bases. Trimming took 3 bases from V and 4 from J; bases not matched to a gene: 18. Germline V gene sequence: CDR1 MGHRA, CDR2 YSYEKL. The CDR3 runs to 18 residues.

Note on this clonotype: This clone may be a read error of a much larger clone one base away. The chain couples TRBV25-1 to TRBJ1-2, with D uncertain. Deletions cut 5 bases from V and 1 base from J, with 5 bases between. CDR1 and CDR2 (germline): MGHDK, SYGVNS. CDR3 length equals 12 residues. As DNA, the CDR3 is TGTGCCAGCAGTTTCGATAACTATGGCTACACCTTC. It translates to CASSFDNYGYTF.

This clonotype was seen a handful of times. The chain employs TRBV4-3 and TRBJ1-5; 7 bases align to TRBD1. The junction had 6 bases not matched to a gene; V was cut back by 5 bases and J by 2 bases. This CDR3 has 15 amino acids. The germline CDR1 and CDR2 sequences are LGHNA and YSLEER. In DNA form, the CDR3 reads TGCGCCAGCAGCGAGGGGGCCGGGGGCAATCAGCCCCAGCATTTT. Translated: CASSEGAGGNQPQHF.

The chain carries TRBV15 and TRBJ1-2; D is unclear. Germline CDR1 reads LNHNV; CDR2 reads YYDKDF (reference sequence). V dropped 2 bases and J dropped 7 bases, with 14 bases sitting between them. The CDR3 spans 14 residues. CDR3 residues: CATSRPYSRSGYTF. DNA of the CDR3: TGTGCCACCAGCAGACCCTATAGCCGGAGTGGCTACACCTTC.

CDR3 sequence (DNA): TGTGCCAGCAGCTTAGAGGCATTGAGGGGCTGGCAGTACTTC. This translates into CASSLEALRGWQYF. The gene calls are TRBV7-6 and TRBJ2-7; D may correspond to TRBD1 or TRBD2 (5 bases each). Germline V gene lookup returns CDR1 SGHVS and CDR2 FNYEAQ. This CDR3 spans 14 amino acids. V lost 1 base and J lost 9, with 16 bases in between.

This clonotype was observed many times. The chain recombines TRBV5-1 with TRBJ2-7, with a tentative D call TRBD1 (5 bases). Looked up from germline, CDR1 is SGHRS and CDR2 is YFSETQ. Deletions cut 0 bases from V and 6 bases from J, with 13 bases between. This CDR3 region has 14 residues. CDR3 sequence reads: CASSLESGRREQYF. In DNA form, the CDR3 reads TGCGCCAGCAGCTTGGAATCAGGGCGGCGCGAGCAGTACTTC.

There are a few counts of this clonotype. The chain recombines TRBV12-5 with TRBJ2-2, with 8 nucleotides matching TRBD2. The CDR3 consists of 14 residues. Germline V CDR1 and CDR2: LGHNT, FRNRAP. Trimming cost V 8 bases and J 4 bases; bases outside gene matches: 6. The CDR3 protein is CASRGGWGTGELFF. The CDR3 DNA reads as TGTGCTAGTCGGGGGGGCTGGGGCACCGGGGAGCTGTTTTTT.